Each of the 16 T cell receptor beta chains below was sequenced from the same sample in a study. TCRdb re-called the 5' RACE reads through MiXCR, storing one row per CDR3 protein. Among about 13,000 distinct CDR3 sequences listed, roughly a quarter were seen once. The specimen was naive CD4+ T cells sorted from blood. Subset given: naive CD4+ T cells, CD4+CD45RA+CD25-. Source of these receptors: a female donor with breast cancer.

This clonotype has ten or more counts. V and J are TRBV11-2 and TRBJ2-3, with D unresolved. The length of the CDR3 is 14 residues. Trimming left V 1 base short and J 4 bases short, with 9 bases between. Germline assignment: CDR1 SGHAT and CDR2 FQNNGV. The CDR3 is CASSLGGPSDTQYF. The DNA of the CDR3 is TGTGCCAGCAGCTTAGGCGGCCCCTCAGATACGCAGTATTTT.

This clonotype is deemed medium-sized. The chain carries TRBV20-1 and TRBJ1-2, with 7 bases identical to TRBD1. J gave up 7 bases and V 4 bases, and 12 bases lay outside the gene matches. The CDR3 has 14 amino acids. Germline CDR1 and CDR2: DFQATT and SNEGSKA (reference sequence). The CDR3 DNA sequence: TGCAGTGCTATATCGAGGGGGCGGGACGGTGGCTACACCTTC. Its protein product is CSAISRGRDGGYTF.

Concerning this clonotype: A much larger clone differs from this one at a single base, so this may be a read error. This chain connects TRBV6-5 to TRBJ1-2; possibly TRBD1 for D (5 bases). This CDR3 is built from 14 residues. Germline V gives CDR1 MNHEY, CDR2 SVGAGI. The CDR3 here is CTSSYSGHSDGYTF. CDR3 sequence (DNA): TGTACCAGCAGTTACTCAGGGCACAGCGATGGCTACACCTTC.

This clonotype has a count of ten or more. The rearrangement links TRBV4-1 to TRBJ1-3, with D uncertain. V was pared by 4 bases and J by 0 bases, with 10 bases between. The CDR3 runs to 15 residues. Germline assignment: CDR1 MGHRA and CDR2 YSYEKL. The CDR3 is CASSLYPTSGNTIYF. The CDR3 coding sequence is TGCGCCAGCAGCCTTTACCCTACCTCTGGAAACACCATATATTTT.

This clonotype has a count of ten or more. The chain carries TRBV20-1 and TRBJ1-1; possible D gene TRBD1, 5 bases. Germline V gene lookup returns CDR1 DFQATT and CDR2 SNEGSKA (reference sequence). The CDR3 totals 12 residues. Trimming stripped 6 bases from V and 2 bases from J, with 10 bases between. For the CDR3, the DNA is TGCAGTGCCGTCCGGGACAACACTGAAGCTTTCTTT. Its protein product is CSAVRDNTEAFF.

Relative to its sample, this clonotype is medium-sized. Here the CDR3 DNA reads TGTGCCAGCAGCCAAGATGTACTAGGGACAGGGACGGGCTACACCTTC. This sequence encodes CASSQDVLGTGTGYTF. The genes are TRBV4-2 and TRBJ1-2, with 9 bases lining up with TRBD1. The V segment lost 0 bases and the J segment 8 bases; nucleotides outside the gene matches: 10. From germline, CDR1 is LGHNA and CDR2 YNFKEQ. The CDR3 spans 16 residues.

This clonotype was observed many times. The chain employs TRBV13 and TRBJ1-1; perhaps TRBD1 as D (6 bases). V lost 9 bases and J 1 base, leaving 9 bases between the germline ends. The CDR3 consists of 12 residues. Germline loops: CDR1 PRHDT, CDR2 FYEKMQ (reference sequence). CDR3 sequence (DNA): TGTGCCAGTCGGGGACAGAACACTGAAGCTTTCTTT. Amino acid sequence: CASRGQNTEAFF.

As concerns this clonotype: A single base separates this from a much larger clone, so it may be a read error. V gene TRBV5-1 combines with J gene TRBJ1-3; 7 bases agree with TRBD1. Germline V CDR1 and CDR2: SGHRS, YFSETQ. The CDR3 has 16 amino acids. The V segment lost 3 bases and the J segment 3 bases; nucleotides outside the gene matches: 9. Written as DNA, the CDR3 is TGCGCCAGCAGCTCTGGACAGGAGGCTTTTGGAAACACCATATATTTT. It codes for CASSSGQEAFGNTIYF.

For this clonotype: This may be a read error, as it is one base from a much larger clone. The chain combines TRBV11-2 with TRBJ1-1, with 7 bases fitting TRBD1. V lost 4 bases, J lost 5 bases, and 10 bases stayed unmatched. The germline V gene encodes CDR1 SGHAT and CDR2 FQNNGV. The CDR3 extends over 15 amino acids. The CDR3 loop is CASSYNAGGRTEAFF. In DNA form, the CDR3 reads TGTGCCAGCAGCTACAACGCAGGGGGTCGTACTGAAGCTTTCTTT.

As concerns this clonotype: This CDR3 is missing its conserved last phenylalanine or tryptophan, likely due to a read error. This chain links TRBV5-1 with TRBJ2-1; D ambiguous. Germline CDR1 SGHRS, CDR2 YFSETQ. The CDR3 is 11 amino acids. Trimming stripped 0 bases from V and 9 bases from J, with 4 bases between. CDR3 nucleotide sequence: TGCGCCAGCAGCTTGGGGGTTGAGCAGTTCGTC. It encodes CASSLGVEQFV.

In this sample, this clonotype turned up many times. The chain carries TRBV20-1 and TRBJ1-5; 9 nucleotides agree with TRBD1. The trim removed 2 bases at V and 5 bases at J, leaving 16 bases unmatched. CDR3 size: 18 residues. Germline loops: CDR1 DFQATT, CDR2 SNEGSKA (reference sequence). The CDR3 loop reads CSARTRGQGIFGYQPQHF. The CDR3 DNA reads TGCAGTGCTAGAACCCGGGGACAGGGTATTTTTGGGTATCAGCCCCAGCATTTT.

This clonotype has ten or more counts. The V and J genes are TRBV6-5 and TRBJ1-1, with D possibly being TRBD1 (5 bases). This CDR3 is 14 amino acids long. Germline V gene data show CDR1 as MNHEY and CDR2 as SVGAGI. The CDR3: CESKGRHPNTEAFF. DNA of the CDR3: TGTGAATCGAAGGGGAGACACCCGAACACTGAAGCTTTCTTT.

The V gene is TRBV20-1, the J gene TRBJ2-1, with TRBD2 matching over 10 bases. The CDR3 contains 15 residues. Germline assignment: CDR1 DFQATT and CDR2 SNEGSKA (reference sequence). V dropped 1 base and J dropped 8; count of bases not matched to a gene: 8. CDR3 region: CSARGSGRDKYEQFF. The CDR3 DNA reads as TGCAGTGCTAGAGGAAGCGGGAGGGATAAGTATGAGCAGTTCTTC.

On this clonotype itself: Compared with germline, one end of the junction differs, possibly owing to a read error. The rearrangement uses TRBV19 and TRBJ1-2; D gene unclear. Germline CDR1 reads LNHDA; CDR2 reads SQIVND (reference sequence). The length of the CDR3 is 14 residues. DNA for the CDR3: TGTGCCAGTAGTATCCTGGCAGAAAACTATGGCTACGCCTTC. Its protein is CASSILAENYGYAF.

This clonotype is labeled as medium-sized (0.01 to 0.1%). The chain employs TRBV7-8 and TRBJ1-5, with D unresolved. CDR3 length: 13 residues. Trimming took 3 bases from V and 6 from J, leaving 9 bases between them. CDR1 and CDR2 from the germline V gene are SGHVS and FQNEAQ. The CDR3 loop reads CASSLERSQPQHF. The DNA of the CDR3 is TGTGCCAGCAGCTTGGAGAGGAGTCAGCCCCAGCATTTT. Filled out from reference TRBV7-8 and TRBJ1-5, the complete variable domain reads GAGVSQSPRYKVAKRGQDVALRCDPISGHVSLFWYQQALGQGPEFLTYFQNEAQLDKSGLPSDRFFAERPEGSVSTLKIQRTQQEDSAVYLCASSLERSQPQHFGDGTRLSIL.

As regards this clonotype: The conserved final phenylalanine or tryptophan is absent from the CDR3, which likely points to a read error. This chain links TRBV12-3 or TRBV12-4 with TRBJ2-1; TRBD1 might be the D (5 bases). This CDR3 is built from 14 residues. The V end lost 3 bases, the J end lost 6 bases, and 12 bases lay between the germline ends. CDR3 nucleotides: TGTGCCAGCAGTTTCAGACAGTTGCGCAATGAGCAGTTCCTC. Amino acid sequence: CASSFRQLRNEQFL.